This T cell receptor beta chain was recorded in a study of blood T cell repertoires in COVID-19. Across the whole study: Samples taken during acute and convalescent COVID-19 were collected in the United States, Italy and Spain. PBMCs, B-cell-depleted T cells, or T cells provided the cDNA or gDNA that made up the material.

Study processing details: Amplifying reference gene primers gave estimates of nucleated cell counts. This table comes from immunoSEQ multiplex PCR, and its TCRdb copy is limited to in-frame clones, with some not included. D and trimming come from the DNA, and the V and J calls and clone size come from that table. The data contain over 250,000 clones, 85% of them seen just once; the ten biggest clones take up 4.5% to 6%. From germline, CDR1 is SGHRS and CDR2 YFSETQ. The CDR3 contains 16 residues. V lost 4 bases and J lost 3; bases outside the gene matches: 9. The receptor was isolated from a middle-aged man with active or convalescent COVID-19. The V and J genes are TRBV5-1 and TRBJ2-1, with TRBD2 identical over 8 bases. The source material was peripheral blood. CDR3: CASSLYLSGGYNEQFF. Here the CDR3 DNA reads TGCGCCAGCAGCCTCTACTTAAGCGGGGGCTACAATGAGCAGTTCTTC. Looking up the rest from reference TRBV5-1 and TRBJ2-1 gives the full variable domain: KAGVTQTPRYLIKTRGQQVTLSCSPISGHRSVSWYQQTPGQGLQFLFEYFSETQRNKGNFPGRFSGRQFSNSRSEMNVSTLELGDSALYLCASSLYLSGGYNEQFFGPGTRLTVL.